Detailed here is one TCR beta chain. What it binds is not known. The sample comes from a study of follicular helper T cells after annual influenza vaccination. CDR3 size: 15 residues. Germline V gives CDR1 SGHTA, CDR2 FQGNSA. V lost 5 bases, J lost 6 bases, and 17 bases lay in between. Time point here: 2013-2014 season, 7 days after vaccination. Study findings and constraints: ICOS-CD38- cTfh most often held earlier Day 7 ICOS+CD38+ clones.

The assay was immunoSEQ multiplex PCR, and TCRdb's table has in-frame clones only and misses some. The table includes thousands of clones, around nine tenths detected once. This chain links TRBV7-2 with TRBJ2-1; D might be TRBD1 (5 bases). The source material was CXCR5+ CD38- circulating T follicular helper cells from blood, sampled 7 days after influenza vaccination. The subset was: circulating Tfh, non-naive CD4+CXCR5+PD-1+ (ICOS+CD38+ or ICOS-CD38-). The TCR sequence derives from an adult who received the influenza vaccine. CDR3: CASSNTQGFFNEQFF. The CDR3 DNA sequence: TGTGCCAGCAGCAACACCCAGGGTTTCTTCAATGAGCAGTTCTTC.